This record looks at one T cell receptor beta chain sequence and its context. Its antigen is currently unknown. The record originates from a study of cytomegalovirus exposure and HLA in healthy donors. Across the whole study: Membership in the Caucasian-associated ancestry cluster was found for around 81% of roughly 400 genotyped donors. Study results and caveats: DRB1 had the most TCR associations and HLA-C the fewest, a later analysis found, with rates varying by HLA locus.

Germline-derived CDR1 and CDR2 are MGHRA and YSYEKL. V gave up 3 bases and J gave up 0 bases; unmatched junction bases: 7. The CDR3 contains 19 residues. Primers included in the PCR were 60 Vbeta and 13 Jbeta primers. Data came from immunoSEQ multiplex PCR; TCRdb stores just in-frame clones and leaves some out. The table lists some 190,000 clones, around 80% of them singletons. The receptor was derived from a girl aged 10-17 years in good health and CMV-seropositive. V is TRBV4-1 and J is TRBJ2-1, with 14 bases that match TRBD2. The sequenced material came from PBMCs. CDR3 nucleotide sequence: TGCGCCAGCAGCCATCGACTAGCGGGAGGGCCTGGCTCCTACAATGAGCAGTTCTTC. Protein: CASSHRLAGGPGSYNEQFF.